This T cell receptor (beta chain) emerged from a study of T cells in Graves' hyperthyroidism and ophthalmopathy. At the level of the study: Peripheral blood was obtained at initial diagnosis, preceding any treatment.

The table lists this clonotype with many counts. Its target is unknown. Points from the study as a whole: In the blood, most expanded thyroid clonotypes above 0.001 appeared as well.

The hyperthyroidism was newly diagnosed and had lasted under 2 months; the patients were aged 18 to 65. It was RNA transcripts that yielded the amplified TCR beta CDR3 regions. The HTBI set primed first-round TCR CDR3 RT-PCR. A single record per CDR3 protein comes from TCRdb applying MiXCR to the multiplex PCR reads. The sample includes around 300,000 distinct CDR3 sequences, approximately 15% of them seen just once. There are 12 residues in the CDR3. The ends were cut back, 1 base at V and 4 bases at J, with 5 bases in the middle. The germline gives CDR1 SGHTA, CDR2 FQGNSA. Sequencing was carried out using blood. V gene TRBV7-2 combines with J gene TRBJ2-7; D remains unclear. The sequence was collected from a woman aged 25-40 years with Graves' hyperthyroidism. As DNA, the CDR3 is TGTGCCAGCAGCTTAGAGCTATACGAGCAGTACTTC. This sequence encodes CASSLELYEQYF.